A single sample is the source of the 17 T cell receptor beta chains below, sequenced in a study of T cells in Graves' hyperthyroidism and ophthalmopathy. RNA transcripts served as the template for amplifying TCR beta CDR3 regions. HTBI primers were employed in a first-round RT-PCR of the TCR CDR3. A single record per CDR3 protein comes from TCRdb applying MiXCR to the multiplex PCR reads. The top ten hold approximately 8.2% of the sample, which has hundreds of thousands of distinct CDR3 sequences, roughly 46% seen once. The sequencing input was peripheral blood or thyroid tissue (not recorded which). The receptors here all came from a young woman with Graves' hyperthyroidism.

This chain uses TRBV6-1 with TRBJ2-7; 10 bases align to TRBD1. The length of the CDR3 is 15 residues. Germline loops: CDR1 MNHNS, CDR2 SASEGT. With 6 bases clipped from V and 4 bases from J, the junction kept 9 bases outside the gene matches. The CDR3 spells CASSPLTGGLYEQYF. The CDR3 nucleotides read TGTGCCAGCAGCCCCCTGACAGGGGGCCTATACGAGCAGTACTTC.

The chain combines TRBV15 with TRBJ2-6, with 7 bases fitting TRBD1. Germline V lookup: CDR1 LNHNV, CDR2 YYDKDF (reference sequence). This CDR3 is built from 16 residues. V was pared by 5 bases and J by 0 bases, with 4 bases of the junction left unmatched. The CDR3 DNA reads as TGTGCCACCAGCTCAAGACAGGGCTCTGGGGCCAACGTCCTGACTTTC. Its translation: CATSSRQGSGANVLTF.

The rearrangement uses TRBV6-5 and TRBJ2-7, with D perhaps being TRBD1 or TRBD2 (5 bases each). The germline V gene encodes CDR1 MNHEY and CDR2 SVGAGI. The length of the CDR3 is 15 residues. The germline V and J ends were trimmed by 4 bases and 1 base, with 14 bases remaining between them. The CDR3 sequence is CASSSSGTFSYEQYF. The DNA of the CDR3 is TGTGCCAGCAGTTCATCCGGGACCTTTTCCTACGAGCAGTACTTC.

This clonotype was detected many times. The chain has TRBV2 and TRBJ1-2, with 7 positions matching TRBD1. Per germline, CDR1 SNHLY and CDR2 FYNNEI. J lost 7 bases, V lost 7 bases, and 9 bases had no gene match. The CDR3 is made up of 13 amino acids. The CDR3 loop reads CASTPTGAGGYTF. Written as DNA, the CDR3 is TGTGCCAGCACCCCAACAGGGGCGGGTGGCTACACCTTC.

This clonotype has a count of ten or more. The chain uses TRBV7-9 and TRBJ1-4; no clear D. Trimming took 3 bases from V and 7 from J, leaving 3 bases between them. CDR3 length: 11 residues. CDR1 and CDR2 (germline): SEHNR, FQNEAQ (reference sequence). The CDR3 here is CASSLSEKLFF. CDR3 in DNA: TGTGCCAGCAGCTTGTCTGAAAAACTGTTTTTT.

The CDR3 DNA is TGTGCCAGCAGCCTACAGGGTTTAGGCTACGAGCAGTACTTC. The encoded protein is CASSLQGLGYEQYF. The V call is TRBV7-9, the J call TRBJ2-7; D might be TRBD1 (6 bases). V was clipped by 5 bases and J by 3 bases, with 14 bases between them. Per the germline V gene, CDR1 is SEHNR and CDR2 is FQNEAQ (reference sequence). The CDR3 extends over 14 amino acids.

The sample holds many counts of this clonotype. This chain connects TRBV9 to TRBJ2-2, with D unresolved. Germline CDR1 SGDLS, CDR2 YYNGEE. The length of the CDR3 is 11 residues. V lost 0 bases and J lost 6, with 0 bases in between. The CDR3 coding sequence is TGTGCCAGCAGCGTAGCCGGGGAGCTGTTTTTT. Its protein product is CASSVAGELFF.

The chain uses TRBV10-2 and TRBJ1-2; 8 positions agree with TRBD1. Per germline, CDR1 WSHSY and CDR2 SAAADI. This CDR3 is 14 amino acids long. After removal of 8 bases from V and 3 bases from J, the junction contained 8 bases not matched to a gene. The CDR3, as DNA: TGCGCCAGCGGTAGGGCACAGGGGGACTATGGCTACACCTTC. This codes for CASGRAQGDYGYTF.

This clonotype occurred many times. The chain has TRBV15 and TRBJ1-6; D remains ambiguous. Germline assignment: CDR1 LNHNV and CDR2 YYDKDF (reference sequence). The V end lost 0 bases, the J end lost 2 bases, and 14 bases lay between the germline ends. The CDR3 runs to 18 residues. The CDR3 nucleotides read TGTGCCACCAGCAGAGATACGGCAGCGTTCGCCTATAATTCACCCCTCCACTTT. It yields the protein CATSRDTAAFAYNSPLHF.

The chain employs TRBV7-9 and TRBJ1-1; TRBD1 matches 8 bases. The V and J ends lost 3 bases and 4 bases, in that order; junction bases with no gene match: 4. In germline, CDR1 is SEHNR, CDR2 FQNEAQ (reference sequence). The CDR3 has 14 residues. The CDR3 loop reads CASSFNRGSTEAFF. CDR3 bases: TGTGCCAGCAGCTTCAACAGGGGGAGCACTGAAGCTTTCTTT.

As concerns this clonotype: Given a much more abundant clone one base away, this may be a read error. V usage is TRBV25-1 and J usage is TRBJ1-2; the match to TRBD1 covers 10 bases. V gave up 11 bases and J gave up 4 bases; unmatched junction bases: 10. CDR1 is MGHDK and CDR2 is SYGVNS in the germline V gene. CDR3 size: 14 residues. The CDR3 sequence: CAGTGDRGAYGYTF. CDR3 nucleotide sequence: TGTGCCGGCACCGGGGACAGGGGCGCCTATGGCTACACCTTC.

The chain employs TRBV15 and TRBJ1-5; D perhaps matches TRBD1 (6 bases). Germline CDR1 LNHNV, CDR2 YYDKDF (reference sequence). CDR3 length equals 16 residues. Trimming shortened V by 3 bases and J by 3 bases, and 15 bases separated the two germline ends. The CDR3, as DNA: TGTGCCACCAGCAGTTTCGGTCAGGGGTACAATCAGCCCCAGCATTTT. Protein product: CATSSFGQGYNQPQHF.

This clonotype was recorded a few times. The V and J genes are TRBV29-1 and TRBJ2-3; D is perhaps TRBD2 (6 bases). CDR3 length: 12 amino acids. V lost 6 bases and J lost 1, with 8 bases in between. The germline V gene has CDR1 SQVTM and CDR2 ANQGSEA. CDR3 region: CSVRDGTDTQYF. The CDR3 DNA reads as TGCAGCGTGCGGGACGGCACAGATACGCAGTATTTT.

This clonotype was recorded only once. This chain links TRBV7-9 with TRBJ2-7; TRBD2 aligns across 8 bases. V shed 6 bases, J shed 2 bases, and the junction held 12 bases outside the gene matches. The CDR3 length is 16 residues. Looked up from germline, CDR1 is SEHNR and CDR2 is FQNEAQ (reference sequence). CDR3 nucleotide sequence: TGTGCCAGCAGTTCCCTGAACCGGGAGGGCCCCTACGAGCAGTACTTC. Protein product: CASSSLNREGPYEQYF.

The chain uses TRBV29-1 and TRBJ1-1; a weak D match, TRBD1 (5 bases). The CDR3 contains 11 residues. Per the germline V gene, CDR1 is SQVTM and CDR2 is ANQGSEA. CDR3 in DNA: TGCAGTTTAGGGGAAAACACTGAAGCTTTCTTT. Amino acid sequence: CSLGENTEAFF.

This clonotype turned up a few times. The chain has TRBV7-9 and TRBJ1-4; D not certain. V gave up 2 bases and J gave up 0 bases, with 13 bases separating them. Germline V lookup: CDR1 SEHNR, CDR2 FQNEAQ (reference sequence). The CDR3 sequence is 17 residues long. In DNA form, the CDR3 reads TGTGCCAGCAGCTTAAATCCACAGCGTGCAACTAATGAAAAACTGTTTTTT. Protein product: CASSLNPQRATNEKLFF.

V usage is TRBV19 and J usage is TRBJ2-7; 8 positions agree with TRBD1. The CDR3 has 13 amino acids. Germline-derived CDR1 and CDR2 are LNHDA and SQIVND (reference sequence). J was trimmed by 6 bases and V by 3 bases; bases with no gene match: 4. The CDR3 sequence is CASSIRTGTEQYF. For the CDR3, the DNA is TGTGCCAGTAGTATCCGGACAGGGACCGAGCAGTACTTC.